This is a list of T cell receptor beta chains from one sample in a study of OX40 agonist ivuxolimab in advanced cancers. Some clones are missing from TCRdb's copy, which holds only in-frame ones; the method was immunoSEQ multiplex PCR. This sample carries 55,000 to 90,000 clones, roughly 90% of them seen once, and the ten largest clones take approximately 2.8%. The input for sequencing was CD4+ or CD8+ T cells sorted from blood, taken in a trial of the OX40 agonist ivuxolimab. These receptor sequences come from an adult with an advanced solid tumor such as melanoma, head and neck, liver or kidney cancer. Both conserved end residues are part of each CDR3. Fields, in order: D gene, clone size, V gene, J gene, CDR3 DNA, CDR3 protein. The D gene is left open where the match is weak. The size entry is marked missing in some rows and otherwise reads once, few, many or a size class.

>TRBD1|-|TRBV9|TRBJ2-1
TGTGCCAGCAGCGTAGCGGGACAGGGGGTGTTCAATGAGCAGTTCTTC
CASSVAGQGVFNEQFF
>TRBD1|-|TRBV19|TRBJ2-5
TGTGCCAGTACTAACCGGGACAGTCAAGAGACCCAGTACTTC
CASTNRDSQETQYF
>-|few|TRBV12-2|TRBJ2-2
TGTGCAAGTCGCCTCGGGACTAGCGGGGTCAACACCGGGGAGCTGTTTTTT
CASRLGTSGVNTGELFF
>-|-|TRBV7-2|TRBJ2-3
TGTGCCAGCAGCTTACTTATCTCGCACGGGGCAGATACGCAGTATTTT
CASSLLISHGADTQYF
>TRBD1|once|TRBV7-9|TRBJ2-3
TGTGCCAGCAGCTCCGGACAGGGCCTTAGCACAGATACGCAGTATTTT
CASSSGQGLSTDTQYF
>-|-|TRBV5-8|TRBJ1-1
TGTGCCAGCAGCTTGGACAGAGGCACTGAAGCTTTCTTT
CASSLDRGTEAFF
>-|-|TRBV5-1|TRBJ2-1
TGCGCCAGCAGCTTGGGACGGATATACAATGAGCAGTTCTTC
CASSLGRIYNEQFF
>-|-|TRBV30|TRBJ2-2
TGTGCCTGGCAAAGTCTCGGGGGCTGGACCGGGGAGCTGTTTTTT
CAWQSLGGWTGELFF
>-|-|TRBV5-6|TRBJ2-7
TGTGCCAGCAGCTTGGGGAGGGTGGGCGAGCAGTACTTC
CASSLGRVGEQYF
>-|-|TRBV19|TRBJ1-1
TGTGCCTCCTCAAGCAACCGCGTGAACACTGAAGCTTTCTTT
CASSSNRVNTEAFF
>TRBD1|-|TRBV5-4|TRBJ1-6
TGTGCCAGCAGCTCGGGACAGGGGGTACTTTCACCCCTCCACTTT
CASSSGQGVLSPLHF
>-|-|TRBV28|TRBJ1-2
TGTGCCAGCACCCCCGGGGCCCCACTCGGTGGCTACACCTTC
CASTPGAPLGGYTF
>-|-|TRBV19|TRBJ1-6
TGTGCCAGTAGCAGGGCAAGCTCCTATAATTCACCCCTCCACTTT
CASSRASSYNSPLHF
>-|-|TRBV28|TRBJ1-1
TGTGCCAGCAGCCTTAACAGGGTCTTGGCTGAAGCTTTCTTT
CASSLNRVLAEAFF
>TRBD1|-|TRBV7-8|TRBJ1-5
TGTGCCAGCAGCTTAGGGACAGGGGTTGGTCAGCCCCAGCATTTT
CASSLGTGVGQPQHF
>-|-|TRBV2|TRBJ1-4
TGTGCCAGCATTGTGTCAATCGGGGAAAAACTGTTTTTT
CASIVSIGEKLFF
>-|-|TRBV7-3|TRBJ2-2
TGTGCCAGCAGCTTCGGGGCGAACACCGGGGAGCTGTTTTTT
CASSFGANTGELFF
>TRBD2|-|TRBV19|TRBJ2-2
TGTGCCAGTAGTATTCTAGCGGGGGGAACCGGGGAGCTGTTTTTT
CASSILAGGTGELFF
>-|-|TRBV7-2|TRBJ2-1
TGTGCCAGCAGCAACAATGAGCAGTTCTTC
CASSNNEQFF
>-|-|TRBV4-1|TRBJ1-6
TGCGCCAGCAGCTACCGGGATCCTGGTTCACCCCTCCACTTT
CASSYRDPGSPLHF
>-|-|TRBV28|TRBJ1-3
TGTGCCAGCAGTTTCACAAGCTCTGGAAACACCATATATTTT
CASSFTSSGNTIYF
>-|-|TRBV7-7|TRBJ2-2
TGTGCTAGCAGCTTAAATGCACAGTTCGGGTCCGGGGAGCTGTTTTTT
CASSLNAQFGSGELFF
>-|-|TRBV13|TRBJ2-7
TGTGCCAGCAGTTATCTCCGGGACTTTAACTACGAGCAGTACTTC
CASSYLRDFNYEQYF
>-|-|TRBV19|TRBJ2-2
TGTGCCAGTAGACAGGGGAACACCGGGGAGCTGTTTTTT
CASRQGNTGELFF
>-|-|TRBV2|TRBJ1-2
TGTGCCAGCAGTGAACAGGGCGGCTATGGCTACACCTTC
CASSEQGGYGYTF
>-|-|TRBV7-9|TRBJ2-3
TGTGCCAGCAGCCAGCGGACTATAGCGGTCACAGATACGCAGTATTTT
CASSQRTIAVTDTQYF
>TRBD1|-|TRBV5-1|TRBJ2-2
TGCGCCAGCAGCTCGGGACAGCCGAACACCGGGGAGCTGTTTTTT
CASSSGQPNTGELFF
>TRBD1|-|TRBV5-1|TRBJ1-1
TGCGCCAGCAGTGCTTTGGGACAGCACACTGAAGCTTTCTTT
CASSALGQHTEAFF
>TRBD1|-|TRBV6-1|TRBJ2-1
TGTGCCAGCAGACCCGACAGGGGCCCTGCCAATGAGCAGTTCTTC
CASRPDRGPANEQFF
>TRBD1|-|TRBV28|TRBJ1-4
TGTGCCAGCAGTTCAATGACAGGGGGAGGAGAAAAACTGTTTTTT
CASSSMTGGGEKLFF
>TRBD1|-|TRBV7-8|TRBJ1-1
TGTGCCTCCAACAGGGGCCGAACAGGGAATACTGAAGCTTTCTTT
CASNRGRTGNTEAFF
>TRBD1|-|TRBV7-2|TRBJ1-1
TGTGCCAGCAGCTTGACAGGGAGGACTGAAGCTTTCTTT
CASSLTGRTEAFF
>-|-|TRBV6-1|TRBJ1-6
TGTGCCAGCAGTGAACCCGCCTGGACGTCCTATAATTCACCCCTCCACTTT
CASSEPAWTSYNSPLHF
>-|-|TRBV28|TRBJ2-7
TGTGCCAGCATCGCGTCAGGCCTTCTCTACGAGCAGTACTTC
CASIASGLLYEQYF
>-|once|TRBV28|TRBJ1-1
TGTGCCAGCAGCCTGCCACAAAGGACTGAAGCTTTCTTT
CASSLPQRTEAFF
>-|-|TRBV7-2|TRBJ1-1
TGTGCCAGCAACCTTCTTGGGGGGGGCACTGAAGCTTTCTTT
CASNLLGGGTEAFF
>-|-|TRBV10-3|TRBJ1-4
TGTGCCATCGGAGAAGATGGGGGTGATGAAAAACTGTTTTTT
CAIGEDGGDEKLFF
>-|-|TRBV19|TRBJ2-3
TGTGCCAGTAGTATGGCCTCGGGGCCCCAGGCTACGCAGTATTTT
CASSMASGPQATQYF
>TRBD1|-|TRBV12-5|TRBJ1-5
TGTGCTAGTGGTCAGGGGGAGCATCAGCCCCAGCATTTT
CASGQGEHQPQHF
>-|-|TRBV7-9|TRBJ2-3
TGTGCCAGCAGCCTCGAGACAGATACGCAGTATTTT
CASSLETDTQYF
>TRBD2|-|TRBV4-3|TRBJ2-2
TGCGCCAGCAGCCAATCTCGGGGGGGCTGGAACACCGGGGAGCTGTTTTTT
CASSQSRGGWNTGELFF
>TRBD2|-|TRBV5-4|TRBJ2-3
TGTGCCAGCAGCTTGGACGGGACTAGTGCCGATACGCAGTATTTT
CASSLDGTSADTQYF
>-|once|TRBV6-1|TRBJ1-2
TGTGCCAGCAGTGATCGGGGGGGAAATGGCTACACCTTC
CASSDRGGNGYTF
>-|once|TRBV9|TRBJ2-5
TGTGCCAGCAGCGCAAAAGAGACCCAGTACTTC
CASSAKETQYF
>TRBD1|few|TRBV30|TRBJ2-7
TGTGCCTGGAGTGTACGGTCTGCGGGACAGGGGGCATACGAGCAGTACTTC
CAWSVRSAGQGAYEQYF
>-|-|TRBV6-6|TRBJ2-5
TGTGCCAGCGGGGACAAGCAGATGTACCAAGAGACCCAGTACTTC
CASGDKQMYQETQYF
>-|-|TRBV7-6|TRBJ2-5
TGTGCCAGCAGCTTAGGGCTCGGAGAGACCCAGTACTTC
CASSLGLGETQYF
>TRBD1|-|TRBV5-5|TRBJ1-5
TGTGCCAGCAGCTTGAGGACACAGGGGAGCAATCAGCCCCAGCATTTT
CASSLRTQGSNQPQHF
>-|-|TRBV2|TRBJ1-2
TGTGCCAGCAGCCCACAGCCCTCTCTTGGCTACACCTTC
CASSPQPSLGYTF
>-|-|TRBV7-2|TRBJ1-3
TGTGCCAGCAGCTTAGAGGCCGGGAGCCATGGAAACACCATATATTTT
CASSLEAGSHGNTIYF
>-|many|TRBV11-2|TRBJ2-1
TGTGCCAGCAGCTTAGATCCTGGATCCGGGTTGTTCTTC
CASSLDPGSGLFF
>-|-|TRBV4-2|TRBJ2-1
TGTGCCAGCAGCCAAGAAGGACCCGCAAGCTCCTACAATGAGCAGTTCTTC
CASSQEGPASSYNEQFF
>-|-|TRBV7-8|TRBJ1-3
TGTGCCAGCAGCGCTGACAGACAGTATGGAAACACCATATATTTT
CASSADRQYGNTIYF
>-|-|TRBV4-1|TRBJ2-1
TGCGCCAGCAGCCCCGACAGGAGCTACAATGAGCAGTTCTTC
CASSPDRSYNEQFF
>-|-|TRBV7-2|TRBJ2-2
TGTGCCAGCAGCCCTGGACCAGGGTATGGAAACACCGGGGAGCTGTTTTTT
CASSPGPGYGNTGELFF
>TRBD1|-|TRBV19|TRBJ1-1
TGTGCCAGTAGTAACAGGGGGTTGGACACTGAAGCTTTCTTT
CASSNRGLDTEAFF
>-|-|TRBV5-1|TRBJ1-1
TGCGCCAGCAGCTTAGGACGGGAGAACACTGAAGCTTTCTTT
CASSLGRENTEAFF
>TRBD1|-|TRBV4-3|TRBJ1-6
TGCGCCAGCAGCCAAGGGACAGGAGTTAATTCACCCCTCCACTTT
CASSQGTGVNSPLHF
>-|-|TRBV7-2|TRBJ1-3
TGTGCCAGCAGCTCTAACGGGGGGCAGTCCGGAAACACCATATATTTT
CASSSNGGQSGNTIYF
>-|-|TRBV2|TRBJ1-6
TGTGCCAGCGGCCCAACCGGGCTCGTGGATAATTCACCCCTCCACTTT
CASGPTGLVDNSPLHF